This passage covers 5 T cell receptor beta chains from one sample sequenced in a study of T cell changes during pregnancy in multiple sclerosis. This table comes from immunoSEQ multiplex PCR, and its TCRdb copy is limited to in-frame clones, with some not included. The sample records over 65,000 clones, roughly 90% being singletons. Sequencing used peripheral blood, obtained in the first trimester of pregnancy. The source of these receptors is a female donor with multiple sclerosis, enrolled in a pregnancy study.

The chain joins TRBV7-3 to TRBJ2-1, with TRBD2 matching over 7 bases. Germline V lookup: CDR1 SGHTA, CDR2 FQGTGA. This CDR3 has 13 residues. J gave up 8 bases and V 0 bases, and 1 base lay outside the gene matches. The CDR3 reads CASSLTSGDEQFF. CDR3 nucleotide sequence: TGTGCCAGCAGCTTAACAAGCGGGGATGAGCAGTTCTTC.

This clone occurred once. The gene calls are TRBV19 and TRBJ1-5, with 10 bases fitting TRBD1. Germline V gene lookup returns CDR1 LNHDA and CDR2 SQIVND (reference sequence). J gave up 6 bases and V 5 bases, and 7 bases lay outside the gene matches. This CDR3 contains 15 residues. The CDR3: CASSSGTGARQPQHF. As DNA, the CDR3 is TGTGCCAGTAGTTCCGGGACAGGGGCCCGTCAGCCCCAGCATTTT. The full variable domain, completed using reference TRBV19 and TRBJ1-5, is DGGITQSPKYLFRKEGQNVTLSCEQNLNHDAMYWYRQDPGQGLRLIYYSQIVNDFQKGDIAEGYSVSREKKESFPLTVTSAQKNPTAFYLCASSSGTGARQPQHFGDGTRLSIL.

This chain uses TRBV7-9 with TRBJ1-6, with D uncertain. V lost 3 bases and J 6 bases, leaving 12 bases between the germline ends. Germline V CDR1 and CDR2: SEHNR, FQNEAQ (reference sequence). This CDR3 region has 15 residues. CDR3 DNA: TGTGCCAGCAGCTTGCCGGGGAGTAGTAATTCACCCCTCCACTTT. Protein product: CASSLPGSSNSPLHF.

The rearrangement links TRBV28 to TRBJ2-3, with TRBD1 identical over 8 bases. V lost 2 bases to trimming and J lost 3 bases; unmatched junction nucleotides: 10. Germline V gene data show CDR1 as MDHEN and CDR2 as SYDVKM. The CDR3 is 17 residues long. In DNA, the CDR3 is TGTGCCAGCAGTTTAGGGCTGACAGGGGATGGGACAGATACGCAGTATTTT. Its translation: CASSLGLTGDGTDTQYF.

The J gene is TRBJ2-7, the V gene TRBV13; TRBD2 matches 11 bases. This CDR3 has 16 residues. The V segment lost 0 bases and the J segment 12 bases; nucleotides outside the gene matches: 13. Germline V gene lookup returns CDR1 PRHDT and CDR2 FYEKMQ (reference sequence). The CDR3 region has the DNA TGTGCCAGCAGCTTAGGTCTAGCGGGGGGCCCCTCGGGCCTGTACTTC. Its translation: CASSLGLAGGPSGLYF.